The source of this T cell receptor beta chain is a study of cytomegalovirus exposure and HLA in healthy donors. General observations from the study: For most subjects, TCR beta sequences were reported to predict HLA-A and HLA-B alleles with accuracy. An analysis done earlier found most TCR beta V segments productive about 87% or about 30% of the time. In the analysis, some V segments, TRBV6-2 and TRBV6-3 included, were excluded as indistinguishable.

Concerning this clone itself: As yet, its antigen is unknown.

The donors were healthy bone marrow donors. The PCR made use of 60 Vbeta and 13 Jbeta primers. Measured with immunoSEQ multiplex PCR; TCRdb has only the in-frame clones, and not every one. Of approximately 140,000 clones in the sample, 82% were seen once. The CDR3 runs to 17 residues. Germline V gives CDR1 SGHDT, CDR2 YYEEEE. Losses at the gene ends were 0 bases for V and 6 bases for J; bases not matched to a gene: 9. The TCR was taken from a man younger than 30 in good health and CMV-seropositive. The rearrangement uses TRBV5-6 and TRBJ1-4; 9 bases are shared with TRBD1. The sample was PBMCs. The CDR3 sequence is CASSLAFRDRAHEKLFF. For the CDR3, the DNA is TGTGCCAGCAGCTTGGCCTTTAGGGACAGGGCACATGAAAAACTGTTTTTT.